The T cell receptor (beta chain) described here comes from a study of T cells after yellow fever vaccination. Turning to the study itself: Fractions of low cell number were prepared using SMART-Seq v4 Ultra Low Input. Study-level findings and limits: The booster saw the reappearance of most primary-vaccination clones (roughly 96% CD4, roughly 87% CD8). Relatively few clonotypes were ones that appeared in both CD4 and CD8 compartments.

Germline CDR1 and CDR2: SGHRS and YFSETQ. The V and J ends lost 0 bases and 1 base respectively, with 10 bases between them. The CDR3 consists of 15 residues. MiXCR was run by TCRdb on the 5' RACE reads, yielding one entry per CDR3 protein. The sample gives about 580,000 distinct CDR3 sequences, approximately 16% of which show up once; roughly 17% is in the top ten. This clonotype has at least ten counts. Its matching antigen is unknown. The starting material was PBMCs, obtained roughly 5 days after the first yellow fever vaccination. This receptor was identified in a young man who received the YFV17D yellow fever vaccine. V is TRBV5-1 and J is TRBJ1-1; possibly TRBD1 for D (5 bases). The CDR3 nucleotides are TGCGCCAGCAGCTTGGACCCAGGGCGGAACACTGAAGCTTTCTTT. Its translation: CASSLDPGRNTEAFF. Variable domain in full (rest from reference TRBV5-1 and TRBJ1-1): KAGVTQTPRYLIKTRGQQVTLSCSPISGHRSVSWYQQTPGQGLQFLFEYFSETQRNKGNFPGRFSGRQFSNSRSEMNVSTLELGDSALYLCASSLDPGRNTEAFFGQGTRLTVV.